The 27 T cell receptor beta chains presented below share a single source sample, sequenced in a study of shared clonotypes between healthy human individuals. The protocol was immunoSEQ multiplex PCR, while the TCRdb copy is restricted to in-frame clones and leaves out a portion. The sample has 2 million to 2.5 million clones, 85% to 95% seen once. The material sequenced was naive CD4+ T cells from PBMCs. As to subset: CD45RA+ positively selected. The receptors come from a man aged 18-30 years in good health. Some clones in this sample may be carry-over from other donors' samples.

The chain combines TRBV4-2 with TRBJ2-6; D could derive from TRBD1 or TRBD2 (5 bases each). V was clipped by 4 bases and J by 1 base, with 14 bases between them. The CDR3 length is 17 residues. Germline V gives CDR1 LGHNA, CDR2 YNFKEQ. The CDR3 coding sequence is TGTGCCAGCAGCCTTCCTGGTGGGGGATCTGGGGCCAACGTCCTGACTTTC. Residues: CASSLPGGGSGANVLTF.

A note on this clone: The same CDR3 is also encoded by other DNA sequences in this sample. The chain links TRBV6-6 to TRBJ2-5; no clear D gene. Germline CDR1 and CDR2: MNHNY and SVGAGI (reference sequence). V was trimmed by 3 bases and J by 4 bases, leaving 3 bases between them. The CDR3 contains 11 residues. The CDR3 DNA sequence: TGTGCCAGCAGTTATTTAGAGACCCAGTACTTC. Its protein is CASSYLETQYF.

The chain combines TRBV9 with TRBJ1-5; maybe TRBD1 (5 bases). The CDR3 has 14 residues. Deletions cut 4 bases from V and 9 bases from J, with 17 bases between. The V gene's germline CDR1 is SGDLS and CDR2 YYNGEE. As DNA, the CDR3 is TGTGCCAGCAGCTCTAGAAGCAGGGCCGTGCCCCAGCATTTT. Its translation is CASSSRSRAVPQHF.

The rearrangement joins TRBV11-2 to TRBJ1-3; possible D gene TRBD1, 6 bases. The CDR3 consists of 17 residues. V was clipped by 4 bases and J by 0 bases, with 16 bases between them. From germline, CDR1 is SGHAT and CDR2 FQNNGV. Here the CDR3 reads CASSSRLQGDSGNTIYF. For the CDR3, the DNA is TGTGCCAGCAGCTCGAGATTACAGGGTGACTCTGGAAACACCATATATTTT.

The rearrangement links TRBV5-1 to TRBJ2-3, with TRBD1 identical over 7 bases. Germline CDR1 SGHRS, CDR2 YFSETQ. This CDR3 has 14 residues. With 4 bases clipped from V and 2 bases from J, the junction kept 4 bases outside the gene matches. This CDR3 reads CASSPDRYTDTQYF. The CDR3 bases are TGCGCCAGCAGCCCGGACAGGTACACAGATACGCAGTATTTT.

The chain carries TRBV11-2 and TRBJ1-1; no reliable D call. There are 16 residues in the CDR3. V lost 5 bases, J lost 0 bases, and 16 bases lay in between. Germline V CDR1 and CDR2: SGHAT, FQNNGV. CDR3 residues: CASSPRSGNLNTEAFF. The CDR3, as DNA: TGTGCCAGCAGCCCCCGGAGTGGGAATTTGAACACTGAAGCTTTCTTT.

This rearrangement joins TRBV15 to TRBJ2-7, with TRBD2 identical over 9 bases. Per germline, CDR1 LNHNV and CDR2 YYDKDF (reference sequence). The CDR3 is made up of 15 amino acids. V was clipped by 1 base and J by 5 bases; unmatched bases: 6. Here the CDR3 DNA reads TGTGCCACCAGCAGAGCCCAAGCGGGAGGTAACGAGCAGTACTTC. The encoded protein is CATSRAQAGGNEQYF.

The chain combines TRBV9 with TRBJ2-1; 9 bases agree with TRBD2. The CDR3 runs to 17 residues. V was pared by 4 bases and J by 5 bases, with 13 bases of the junction left unmatched. Germline loops: CDR1 SGDLS, CDR2 YYNGEE. The DNA of the CDR3 is TGTGCCAGCAGCCCCCGGGGTAGCGGGAGTTTCCACAATGAGCAGTTCTTC. This codes for CASSPRGSGSFHNEQFF.

This clone was seen only a few times. This clone may be a read error of a much larger clone one base away. Different DNA sequences within this sample yield the same CDR3. The V and J genes are TRBV7-9 and TRBJ2-5; the D is unclear. The germline V gene encodes CDR1 SEHNR and CDR2 FQNEAQ (reference sequence). V was pared by 4 bases and J by 4 bases, with 4 bases between. The CDR3 runs to 11 residues. DNA of the CDR3: TGTGCCAGCAGCTCCCGAGAGACCCAGTACTTC. Its translation is CASSSRETQYF.

The chain recombines TRBV2 with TRBJ1-6; D is undetermined. Trimming left V 4 bases short and J 11 bases short, with 9 bases between. Germline loops: CDR1 SNHLY, CDR2 FYNNEI. This CDR3 is 12 amino acids long. Written as DNA, the CDR3 is TGTGCCAGCAGTGCGGACGGGCCACCCCTCCACTTT. This sequence encodes CASSADGPPLHF. The variable domain in full, completed from reference TRBV2 and TRBJ1-6, reads EPEVTQTPSHQVTQMGQEVILRCVPISNHLYFYWYRQILGQKVEFLVSFYNNEISEKSEIFDDQFSVERPDGSNFTLKIRSTKLEDSAMYFCASSADGPPLHFGNGTRLTVT.

The chain employs TRBV5-1 and TRBJ2-7; possibly TRBD1 for D (10 bases). Per the germline V gene, CDR1 is SGHRS and CDR2 is YFSETQ. This CDR3 is built from 18 residues. The V end was cut by 4 bases, the J end by 6 bases, with 29 bases between. The CDR3 region is CASSLGQGGRGRASEQYF. Here the CDR3 DNA reads TGCGCCAGCAGCCTCGGACAGGGGGGCCGCGGGAGGGCAAGCGAGCAGTACTTC.

This clone was observed once. The chain combines TRBV27 with TRBJ1-4, with unresolved D. Trimming pared 3 bases from V and 8 bases from J, leaving 7 bases between. This CDR3 comprises 12 residues. Looked up from germline, CDR1 is MNHEY and CDR2 is SMNVEV (reference sequence). The CDR3 region has the DNA TGTGCCAGCAGTTTGAAGAGGGAAAAACTGTTTTTT. This sequence encodes CASSLKREKLFF.

This clone is a singleton in its sample. The chain recombines TRBV9 with TRBJ1-1; D is undetermined. Trimming took off 0 bases at V and 2 bases at J, with 8 bases between the two ends. The germline V gene has CDR1 SGDLS and CDR2 YYNGEE. CDR3 length: 14 residues. The CDR3 coding sequence is TGTGCCAGCAGCGTAGTGGAATTTAACACTGAAGCTTTCTTT. Translation: CASSVVEFNTEAFF.

The chain recombines TRBV7-3 with TRBJ2-3; a possible D gene is TRBD1 (6 bases). The CDR3 consists of 15 residues. The germline V gene encodes CDR1 SGHTA and CDR2 FQGTGA. The ends were cut back, 5 bases at V and 4 bases at J, with 16 bases in the middle. The CDR3 protein is CASSLRGEYADTQYF. CDR3 sequence (DNA): TGTGCCAGCAGCCTCAGGGGCGAGTACGCAGATACGCAGTATTTT.

This clone was picked up one time. The sample has other DNA sequences that encode this CDR3 too. This chain uses TRBV5-1 with TRBJ2-1; D unclear. CDR1 and CDR2 (germline): SGHRS, YFSETQ. The CDR3 loop spans 14 amino acids. V was clipped by 2 bases and J by 1 base, with 7 bases between them. The DNA for the CDR3 is TGCGCCAGCAGCTTAGCTGCGTCCTACAATGAGCAGTTCTTC. Residues: CASSLAASYNEQFF.

V and J are TRBV6-6 and TRBJ1-3, with D unclear. The CDR3 runs 15 residues. Trimming removed 0 bases from V and 1 base from J, with 7 bases in between. Germline V gene data show CDR1 as MNHNY and CDR2 as SVGAGI (reference sequence). As DNA, the CDR3 is TGTGCCAGCAGTTACTCTGACTTTTCTGGAAACACCATATATTTT. Its protein product is CASSYSDFSGNTIYF.

V is TRBV7-8 and J is TRBJ2-1, with TRBD2 identical over 9 bases. Germline CDR1 reads SGHVS; CDR2 reads FQNEAQ. This CDR3 is 19 amino acids long. J lost 4 bases, V lost 5 bases, and 18 bases had no gene match. CDR3 nucleotide sequence: TGTGCCAGCAGCCTCAACCGGTGGGGTAGGCGGGAGGGTTACAATGAGCAGTTCTTC. It translates to CASSLNRWGRREGYNEQFF.

J is TRBJ2-1 and V is TRBV18; 8 positions agree with TRBD2. V shed 4 bases and J 3 bases; nucleotides not matched to a gene: 2. This CDR3 has 14 residues. Germline-derived CDR1 and CDR2 are KGHSH and LQKENI. The CDR3 is CASSLSGNYNEQFF. The CDR3 nucleotides read TGTGCCAGCTCACTTAGCGGGAACTACAATGAGCAGTTCTTC.

CDR3 region: CAISGDRLTNEKLFF. CDR3 sequence (DNA): TGTGCCATCAGTGGGGACAGGCTCACTAATGAAAAACTGTTTTTT. The chain joins TRBV10-3 to TRBJ1-4, with 8 bases that match TRBD1. The CDR3 runs 15 residues. Germline V gene data show CDR1 as ENHRY and CDR2 as SYGVKD. V lost 4 bases to trimming and J lost 2 bases; unmatched junction nucleotides: 3.

The CDR3 spells CASSLAGTGAGSTEAFF. As DNA, the CDR3 is TGTGCCAGCAGCTTGGCCGGGACAGGGGCGGGAAGCACTGAAGCTTTCTTT. V and J are TRBV5-6 and TRBJ1-1; 10 bases map to TRBD1. Germline CDR1 SGHDT, CDR2 YYEEEE. This CDR3 has 17 amino acids. V gave up 0 bases and J gave up 4 bases; unmatched junction bases: 9.

The genes are TRBV19 and TRBJ2-5, with D possibly TRBD2 on 6 matching bases. Deletions cut 7 bases from V and 3 bases from J, with 18 bases between. Germline V CDR1 and CDR2: LNHDA, SQIVND (reference sequence). This CDR3 has 15 residues. In DNA form, the CDR3 reads TGTGCCAGTAAAGGACCGGGAGTAGACGAAGAGACCCAGTACTTC. Amino acid sequence: CASKGPGVDEETQYF. Together with reference TRBV19 and TRBJ2-5, the CDR3 gives the full variable domain: DGGITQSPKYLFRKEGQNVTLSCEQNLNHDAMYWYRQDPGQGLRLIYYSQIVNDFQKGDIAEGYSVSREKKESFPLTVTSAQKNPTAFYLCASKGPGVDEETQYFGPGTRLLVL.

The chain couples TRBV12-2 to TRBJ2-5; no DNA check was done on the table's D call, TRBD2. TRBV12-2 is flagged as a pseudogene. This CDR3 is 15 amino acids long. CDR3 in amino acids: CASRFSGLPQETQYF. The CDR3 bases are TGTGCAAGTCGCTTCTCGGGACTACCCCAAGAGACCCAGTACTTC.

The V call is TRBV4-2, the J call TRBJ2-7, with D unclear. V was pared by 5 bases and J by 0 bases, with 14 bases between. Germline V gene lookup returns CDR1 LGHNA and CDR2 YNFKEQ. This CDR3 has 15 amino acids. CDR3 amino acids: CASSYGGVSSYEQYF. CDR3 nucleotides: TGTGCCAGCAGCTATGGCGGCGTAAGCTCCTACGAGCAGTACTTC.

The V gene is TRBV11-2, the J gene TRBJ1-2, with D tentatively TRBD1 (6 bases). The CDR3 totals 15 residues. Germline V gene sequence: CDR1 SGHAT, CDR2 FQNNGV. Trimming pared 0 bases from V and 4 bases from J, leaving 12 bases between. In DNA form, the CDR3 reads TGTGCCAGCAGCTTAGAGGGGGCTCCCCCCTATGGCTACACCTTC. Amino acids: CASSLEGAPPYGYTF.

V gene TRBV30 combines with J gene TRBJ2-2; D is unresolved. CDR1 and CDR2 from the germline V gene are GTSNPN and SVGIG (reference sequence). V was cut by 0 bases and J by 7 bases, with 9 bases left in between. This CDR3 comprises 13 residues. CDR3 nucleotides: TGTGCCTGGAGTGTACGGTCGGGCGGGGAGCTGTTTTTT. Amino acid sequence: CAWSVRSGGELFF.

The chain employs TRBV5-8 and TRBJ1-2, with TRBD1 as a possible D gene (6 bases). CDR1 and CDR2 from the germline V gene are SGHTS and YDEGEE. CDR3 size: 16 residues. The V and J ends lost 4 bases and 0 bases respectively, with 16 bases between them. The DNA of the CDR3 is TGTGCCAGCAGCCTCTTCGGGACACTAGCTAACTATGGCTACACCTTC. This gives the protein CASSLFGTLANYGYTF.

The chain carries TRBV28 and TRBJ2-7; no firm D call. Germline loops: CDR1 MDHEN, CDR2 SYDVKM. V was cut by 6 bases and J by 4 bases, with 13 bases left in between. The CDR3 spans 13 residues. The DNA of the CDR3 is TGTGCCAGCAGCCTCACCAGGTCATACGAGCAGTACTTC. This gives the protein CASSLTRSYEQYF.